This T cell receptor (beta chain) was retrieved from a study of T cell repertoires and Cas9 in healthy adults. Background on the study: Multi-effector potency, cytotoxicity and lineage were assessed in SpCas9-reactive CD4 and CD8 T cells.

Study observations and caveats: SpCas9-reactive effector T cells were reportedly restrained in vitro by SpCas9-reactive regulatory T cells.

Sequencing used immunoSEQ multiplex PCR; TCRdb keeps in-frame clones, though not all of them. The table records over 14,000 clones, 89% of them present only once. About this clone: The target antigen is unknown.

The germline V gene encodes CDR1 ENHRY and CDR2 SYGVKD. This CDR3 has 12 amino acids. The V end lost 3 bases, the J end lost 5 bases, and 7 bases lay between the germline ends. Material for sequencing was Tregs (CD4+, CD25+, CD127-, CD137-, CD154-) from PBMCs; culture status not recorded. The TCR originated in a human donor in good health. The chain combines TRBV10-3 with TRBJ2-5; D not certain. This CDR3 is CAISDQSETQYF. The CDR3, as DNA: TGTGCCATCAGTGATCAGAGTGAGACCCAGTACTTC.